The clone carrying this T cell receptor (beta chain) has ten or more counts. This specimen includes other DNA sequences encoding the same CDR3. The investigators reverse transcribed all of the isolated RNA, so they sequenced expressed TCRB transcripts. The protocol was immunoSEQ multiplex PCR, while the TCRdb copy is restricted to in-frame clones and leaves out a portion. The profile shows 300,000 to 350,000 clones, 6.5% to 10% of them singletons. This entry belongs to a study of beta chain features in type 1 diabetes. The source of this sequence is a woman between 18 and 30 years old in good health. Input material: central memory CD4+ T cells from blood.

CDR3 in DNA: TGCAGCGTTGGCACAGGAACAGATACGCAGTATTTT. Amino acid sequence: CSVGTGTDTQYF. The rearrangement joins TRBV29-1 to TRBJ2-3, with a tentative D call TRBD1 (5 bases). Trimming left V 4 bases short and J 3 bases short, with 8 bases between. CDR1 and CDR2 from the germline V gene are SQVTM and ANQGSEA. CDR3 size: 12 residues.